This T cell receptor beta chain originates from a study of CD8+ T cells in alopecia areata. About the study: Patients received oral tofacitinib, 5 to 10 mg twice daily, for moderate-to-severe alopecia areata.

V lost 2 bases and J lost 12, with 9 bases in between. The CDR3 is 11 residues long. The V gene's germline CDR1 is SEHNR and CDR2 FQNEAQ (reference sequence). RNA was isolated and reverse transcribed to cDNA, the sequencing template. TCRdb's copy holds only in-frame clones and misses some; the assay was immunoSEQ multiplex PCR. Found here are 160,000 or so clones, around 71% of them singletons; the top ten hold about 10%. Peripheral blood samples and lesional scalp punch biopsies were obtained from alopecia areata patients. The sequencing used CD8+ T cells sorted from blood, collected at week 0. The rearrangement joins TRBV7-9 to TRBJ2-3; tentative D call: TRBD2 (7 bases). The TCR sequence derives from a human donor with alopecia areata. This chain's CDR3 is CASSLRGAQYF. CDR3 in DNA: TGTGCCAGCAGCTTACGGGGGGCCCAGTATTTT.